One TCR beta chain is described in this entry. This specimen belongs to a study of blood T cell repertoires in COVID-19. V lost 5 bases to trimming and J lost 5 bases, with 13 bases between them. Looked up from germline, CDR1 is SEHNR and CDR2 is FQNEAQ (reference sequence). CDR3 size: 13 residues. Authors' methods: It was from reference gene primer amplification that nucleated cell counts were estimated. TCRdb's copy holds only in-frame clones and misses some; the assay was immunoSEQ multiplex PCR. V, J and clone size were drawn from that table, and D and trimming were deduced from the DNA. The table includes tens of thousands of clones, roughly 87% detected once.

The source of this sequence is a man between 60 and 75 years old with active COVID-19. The rearrangement uses TRBV7-9 and TRBJ2-7; D may be TRBD1 (5 bases). Sequencing was carried out using peripheral blood. The CDR3 DNA reads as TGTGCCAGCAGCCCTCAGGGTTGGGACGAGCAGTACTTC. Translating it yields CASSPQGWDEQYF.